These T cell receptor beta chains were read from a single sample in a study of shared clonotypes between healthy human individuals. Using immunoSEQ multiplex PCR, the repertoire was profiled, and TCRdb retains in-frame clones only, with some absent. The sample yields roughly 1,000,000 clones, about four fifths seen once. Material for sequencing was memory CD4+ T cells from PBMCs. Source of these receptors: a man aged 18 to 29 in good health. Some clones in this sample may be carry-over from other donors' samples. Both conserved end residues are part of each CDR3. Fields, in order: D gene, clone size, V gene, J gene, CDR3 protein, CDR3 DNA. The D gene is left open where the match is weak. Not every row has a clone size; where given, it reads once, few, many or a size class.

TRBD2,NA,TRBV5-1,TRBJ2-7,CASSLASGSSYEQYF,TGCGCCAGCAGCTTGGCTAGCGGGAGCTCCTACGAGCAGTACTTC
NA,NA,TRBV2,TRBJ2-7,CASLMGRGTYEQYF,TGTGCCAGCCTTATGGGAAGGGGGACCTACGAGCAGTACTTC
TRBD2,NA,TRBV27,TRBJ2-7,CASSPLGGSWVYEQYF,TGTGCCAGCAGCCCCTTAGGCGGGAGCTGGGTCTACGAGCAGTACTTC
NA,few,TRBV19,TRBJ1-2,CASSLGGLNYGYTF,TGTGCCAGTAGTCTGGGCGGACTAAACTATGGCTACACCTTC
NA,once,TRBV5-1,TRBJ2-7,CASSPLGMGSYEQYF,TGCGCCAGCAGCCCCCTCGGGATGGGCTCCTACGAGCAGTACTTC
NA,NA,TRBV5-1,TRBJ1-6,CASSLLTDNSPLHF,TGCGCCAGCAGCTTACTCACGGACAATTCACCCCTCCACTTT
TRBD1,NA,TRBV19,TRBJ1-2,CASSGPGQTNYGYTF,TGTGCCAGTAGCGGACCGGGACAGACTAACTATGGCTACACCTTC
NA,NA,TRBV28,TRBJ1-2,CASSKRPKRGGNYGYTF,TGTGCCAGCAGTAAGAGGCCCAAAAGGGGGGGCAACTATGGCTACACCTTC
NA,NA,TRBV20-1,TRBJ1-2,CSARRGPGYTF,TGCAGTGCGCGACGGGGGCCTGGCTACACCTTC
NA,NA,TRBV28,TRBJ1-4,CASSPIGLATNEKLFF,TGTGCCAGCAGTCCGATAGGTCTTGCAACTAATGAAAAACTGTTTTTT
NA,many,TRBV30,TRBJ1-5,CAWRDPRHSNQPQHF,TGTGCCTGGAGGGACCCCAGACATAGCAATCAGCCCCAGCATTTT
TRBD2,many,TRBV7-2,TRBJ2-7,CASSPGTSGRRIGYEQYF,TGTGCCAGCAGCCCTGGGACTAGCGGGAGGAGAATTGGCTACGAGCAGTACTTC
NA,NA,TRBV19,TRBJ2-1,CASSIRRDQSNEQFF,TGTGCCAGTAGTATACGGCGGGACCAGTCCAATGAGCAGTTCTTC
NA,NA,TRBV7-9,TRBJ1-1,CASSLGLGGALNTEAFF,TGTGCCAGCAGCTTAGGGCTCGGGGGGGCCTTGAACACTGAAGCTTTCTTT
TRBD1,few,TRBV19,TRBJ2-2,CASSMAHRGLVFF,TGTGCCAGTAGTATGGCGCACAGGGGATTGGTGTTTTTT
NA,once,TRBV21-1,TRBJ2-2,CASSKKIKSDRGNTGELFF,TGTGCCAGCAGCAAAAAAATCAAATCCGACAGGGGGAACACCGGGGAGCTGTTTTTT
NA,NA,TRBV10-1,TRBJ2-1,CASSDGSLNNEQFF,TGCGCCAGCAGTGACGGGAGTCTCAACAATGAGCAGTTCTTC
TRBD2,NA,TRBV6-1,TRBJ2-1,CASRGRGRAYNEQFF,TGTGCCAGCAGAGGTCGCGGGAGGGCCTACAATGAGCAGTTCTTC
TRBD2,NA,TRBV7-9,TRBJ2-5,CASSWTTKAGGGETQYF,TGTGCCAGCAGCTGGACGACTAAAGCGGGAGGAGGAGAGACCCAGTACTTC
NA,NA,TRBV19,TRBJ1-1,CASSFRKGEAFF,TGTGCCAGTAGCTTCAGGAAGGGAGAAGCTTTCTTT